The entry below describes one T cell receptor (beta chain). Antigen unknown. Time point here: week 11, during vaccination. With topical imiquimod, each dose of the vaccine consisted of 300 ug of mutant IDH1 20-mer peptide. Germline V gene sequence: CDR1 SNHLY, CDR2 FYNNEI. The CDR3 runs 16 residues. V lost 4 bases to trimming and J lost 3 bases; unmatched junction nucleotides: 7. Clones were read by immunoSEQ multiplex PCR, and TCRdb kept only the in-frame ones, dropping some. The data contain roughly 130,000 clones, roughly 78% of them seen just once; the ten biggest clones take up 5% to 7%. The sample originates from a study of a mutant IDH1 vaccine in newly diagnosed glioma. Study information: In weeks 1, 3, 5, 7, 11, 15, 19 and 23, patients were vaccinated. Vaccines began 4-6 weeks after radiotherapy alone, or with temozolomide cycles.

General study results and limits: Pseudoprogression showed no apparent link to changes in top peripheral T cell clonotypes. The vaccine induced immune responses, and these occurred in approximately 93% of patients.

The source of this sequence is a man aged 35-49 years with glioma. This chain uses TRBV2 with TRBJ2-1, with 9 bases matching TRBD2. This specimen was PBMCs, taken from a glioma patient whose treatment included an IDH1 peptide vaccine. The CDR3 nucleotides read TGTGCCAGCAGTGCTTATAGCGGGGGTTACTACAATGAGCAGTTCTTC. It codes for CASSAYSGGYYNEQFF.